This T cell receptor beta chain is from a study of control samples from healthy donors and cancer patients. Generated by immunoSEQ multiplex PCR, the TCRdb table keeps only in-frame clones and is missing some. Of some 89,000 clones listed, about 83% are singletons. Trimming removed 3 bases from V and 2 bases from J, with 11 bases in between. The germline V gene encodes CDR1 LGHNA and CDR2 YSLEER. The CDR3 runs to 15 residues. The sequence was collected from a middle-aged woman in good health. The material sequenced was blood. The chain employs TRBV4-3 and TRBJ1-3; D is unclear. The CDR3 sequence: CASSHLGIPGNTIYF. In DNA form, the CDR3 reads TGCGCCAGCAGCCACCTTGGGATCCCTGGAAACACCATATATTTT.